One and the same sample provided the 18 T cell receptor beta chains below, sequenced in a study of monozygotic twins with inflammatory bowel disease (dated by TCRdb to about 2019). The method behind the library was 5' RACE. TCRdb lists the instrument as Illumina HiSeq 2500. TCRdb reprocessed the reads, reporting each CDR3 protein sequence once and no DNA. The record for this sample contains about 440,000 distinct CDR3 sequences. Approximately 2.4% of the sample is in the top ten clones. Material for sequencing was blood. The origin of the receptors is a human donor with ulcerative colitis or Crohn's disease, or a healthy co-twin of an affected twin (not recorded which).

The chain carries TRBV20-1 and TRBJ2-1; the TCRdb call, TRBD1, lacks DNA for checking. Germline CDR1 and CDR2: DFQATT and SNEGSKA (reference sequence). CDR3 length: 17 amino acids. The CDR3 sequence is CSARDFRGGASYNEQFF.

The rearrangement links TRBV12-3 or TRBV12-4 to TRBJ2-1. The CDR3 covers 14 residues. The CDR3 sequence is CASRAGLDYNEQFF.

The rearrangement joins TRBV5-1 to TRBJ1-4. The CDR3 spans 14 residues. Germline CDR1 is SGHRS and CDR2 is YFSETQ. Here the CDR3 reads CASSLAGLNEKLFF.

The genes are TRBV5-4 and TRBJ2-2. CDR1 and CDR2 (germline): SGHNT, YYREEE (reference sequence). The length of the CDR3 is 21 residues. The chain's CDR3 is CASSLRVYSETYSLNTGELFF.

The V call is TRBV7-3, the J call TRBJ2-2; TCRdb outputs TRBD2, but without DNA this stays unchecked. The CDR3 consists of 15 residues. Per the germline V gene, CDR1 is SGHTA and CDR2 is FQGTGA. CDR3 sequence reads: CASSLNSGSSGELFF.

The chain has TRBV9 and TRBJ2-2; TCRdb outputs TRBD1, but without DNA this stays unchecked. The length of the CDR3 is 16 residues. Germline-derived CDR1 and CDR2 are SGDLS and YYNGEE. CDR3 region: CASSVLGQGEAGELFF.

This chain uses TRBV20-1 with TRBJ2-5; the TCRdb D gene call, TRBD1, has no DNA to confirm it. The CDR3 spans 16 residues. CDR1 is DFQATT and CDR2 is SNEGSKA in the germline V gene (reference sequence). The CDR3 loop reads CSARDPPRGTQETQYF.

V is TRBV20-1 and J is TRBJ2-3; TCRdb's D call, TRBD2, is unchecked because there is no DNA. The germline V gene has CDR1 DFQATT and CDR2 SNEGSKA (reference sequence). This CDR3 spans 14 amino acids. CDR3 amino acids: CSAFLAGGTDTQYF.

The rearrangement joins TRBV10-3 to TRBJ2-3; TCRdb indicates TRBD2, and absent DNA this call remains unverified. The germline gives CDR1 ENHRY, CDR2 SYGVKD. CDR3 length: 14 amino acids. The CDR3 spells CAISEGGHTDTQYF.

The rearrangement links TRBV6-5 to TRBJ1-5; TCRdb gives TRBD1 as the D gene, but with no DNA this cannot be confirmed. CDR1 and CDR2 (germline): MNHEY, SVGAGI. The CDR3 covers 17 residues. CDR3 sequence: CASRISRTPSGGQPQHF.

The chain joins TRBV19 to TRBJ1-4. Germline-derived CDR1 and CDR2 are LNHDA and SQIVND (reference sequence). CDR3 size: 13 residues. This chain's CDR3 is CASSFAVGEKLFF.

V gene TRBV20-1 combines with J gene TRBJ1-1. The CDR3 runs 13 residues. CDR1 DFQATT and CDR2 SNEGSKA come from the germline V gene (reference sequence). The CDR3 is CSARDFGGTEAFF.

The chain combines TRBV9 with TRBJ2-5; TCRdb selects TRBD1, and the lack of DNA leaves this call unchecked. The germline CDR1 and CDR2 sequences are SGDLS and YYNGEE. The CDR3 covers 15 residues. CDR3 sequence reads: CASSAYSSGGETQYF.

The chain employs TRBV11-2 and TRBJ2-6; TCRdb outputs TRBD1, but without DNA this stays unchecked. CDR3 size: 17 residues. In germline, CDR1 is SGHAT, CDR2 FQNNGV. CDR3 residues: CASSLDQGLSGANVLTF.

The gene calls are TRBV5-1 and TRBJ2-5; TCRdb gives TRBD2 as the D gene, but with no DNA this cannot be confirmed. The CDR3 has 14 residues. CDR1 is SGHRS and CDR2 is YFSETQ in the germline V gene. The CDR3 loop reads CASSYDGTSGAQYF.

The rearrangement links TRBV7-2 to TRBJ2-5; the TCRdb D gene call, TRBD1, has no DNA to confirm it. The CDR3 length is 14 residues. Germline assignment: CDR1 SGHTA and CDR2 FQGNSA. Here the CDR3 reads CASSLTGVPETQYF.

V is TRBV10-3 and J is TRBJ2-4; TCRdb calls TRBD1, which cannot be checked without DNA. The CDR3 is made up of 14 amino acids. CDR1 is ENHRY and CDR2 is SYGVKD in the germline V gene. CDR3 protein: CATGSGQGINIQYF.

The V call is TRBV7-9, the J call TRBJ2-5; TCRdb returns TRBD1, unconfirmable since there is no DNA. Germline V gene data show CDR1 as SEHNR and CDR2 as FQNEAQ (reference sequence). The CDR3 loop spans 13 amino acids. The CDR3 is CASSFTPSETQYF.